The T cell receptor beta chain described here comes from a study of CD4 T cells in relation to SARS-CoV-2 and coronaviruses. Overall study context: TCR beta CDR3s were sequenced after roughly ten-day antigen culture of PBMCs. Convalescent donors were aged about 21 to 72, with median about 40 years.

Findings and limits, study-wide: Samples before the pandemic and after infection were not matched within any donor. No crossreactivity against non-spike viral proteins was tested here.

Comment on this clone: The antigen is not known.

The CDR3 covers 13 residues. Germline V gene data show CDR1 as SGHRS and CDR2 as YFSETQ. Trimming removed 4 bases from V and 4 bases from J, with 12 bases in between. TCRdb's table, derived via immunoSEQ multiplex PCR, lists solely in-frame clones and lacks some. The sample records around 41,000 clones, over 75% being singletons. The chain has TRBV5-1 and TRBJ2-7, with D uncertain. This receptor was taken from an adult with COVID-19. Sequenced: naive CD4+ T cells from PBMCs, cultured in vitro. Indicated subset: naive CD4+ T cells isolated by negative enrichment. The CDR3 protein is CASSPDGWYEQYF. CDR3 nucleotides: TGCGCCAGCAGCCCGGACGGATGGTACGAGCAGTACTTC.